This T cell receptor beta chain was found in a study of preoperative IRX-2 immunotherapy in early breast cancer. Clones were read by immunoSEQ multiplex PCR, and TCRdb kept only the in-frame ones, dropping some. The profile covers 90,000 to 100,000 clones, with 86% appearing a single time and approximately 2% taken by the ten largest. Treatment denoted: preoperative locoregional IRX-2 cytokine immunotherapy. Patients received preoperative, locoregional IRX-2 cytokine immunotherapy in a phase Ib study. The receptor comes from a human donor with breast cancer. Sequenced here: tumor tissue, sampled after IRX-2 immunotherapy.

The DNA for the CDR3 is TGTGCCAGCAGCTCCCTACAGGGGGGTAATCAGCCCCAGCATTTT. Amino acids: CASSSLQGGNQPQHF. This chain links TRBV28 with TRBJ1-5; 8 bases map to TRBD1. CDR1 and CDR2 from the germline V gene are MDHEN and SYDVKM. The CDR3 length is 15 residues. Germline trimming cut 6 bases from V and 4 bases from J; bases unmatched to any gene: 8.